The 24 T cell receptor beta chains presented below share a single source sample, sequenced in a study of identical twins. MiXCR, run by TCRdb on the 5' RACE reads, gives a single entry per CDR3 protein. The sample has 250,000 to 300,000 distinct CDR3 sequences, roughly 10% seen once; the top ten hold roughly 6.8%. These records were also assigned to another study, of yellow fever vaccine responses in identical twins.

What was sequenced was CD8+ T cells sorted from blood. The receptors were sampled from a woman aged 18-29 years in good health.

The rearrangement links TRBV6-2 or TRBV6-3 to TRBJ2-1; 8 nucleotides agree with TRBD1. CDR1 and CDR2 from the germline V gene are MNHEY and SVGEGT. V dropped 2 bases and J dropped 5; count of bases not matched to a gene: 5. This CDR3 comprises 15 residues. CDR3 DNA sequence: TGTGCCAGCAGTTACCGACAGGGGTCCCACAATGAGCAGTTCTTC. Protein product: CASSYRQGSHNEQFF.

This chain connects TRBV6-2 or TRBV6-3 to TRBJ2-5; 11 bases match TRBD1. The CDR3 has 18 residues. J gave up 4 bases and V 4 bases, and 14 bases lay outside the gene matches. Germline V gene sequence: CDR1 MNHEY, CDR2 SVGEGT. CDR3 region: CASSSFPPGQGARETQYF. CDR3 nucleotide sequence: TGTGCCAGCAGTTCCTTCCCCCCCGGACAGGGGGCTAGAGAGACCCAGTACTTC.

This clonotype was counted at least ten times. The genes are TRBV5-1 and TRBJ2-1; tentative D call: TRBD1 (5 bases). This CDR3 has 17 residues. V was clipped by 0 bases and J by 6 bases, with 19 bases between them. The germline V gene encodes CDR1 SGHRS and CDR2 YFSETQ. The CDR3 loop is CASSLASWQGIPNEQFF. In nucleotides, the CDR3 is TGCGCCAGCAGCTTGGCCTCCTGGCAGGGTATCCCCAATGAGCAGTTCTTC.

This clonotype was seen only a few times. This chain links TRBV30 with TRBJ2-1; D not resolved. The germline gives CDR1 GTSNPN, CDR2 SVGIG (reference sequence). This CDR3 spans 14 amino acids. The germline V and J ends were trimmed by 4 bases and 6 bases, with 16 bases remaining between them. The CDR3 reads CAWTPNGIGNEQFF. For the CDR3, the DNA is TGTGCCTGGACCCCTAACGGAATTGGCAATGAGCAGTTCTTC.

The sample holds a few counts of this clonotype. This chain uses TRBV9 with TRBJ2-1; TRBD2 matches at 9 bases. The germline V gene has CDR1 SGDLS and CDR2 YYNGEE. CDR3 size: 15 residues. V shed 0 bases, J shed 7 bases, and the junction held 5 bases outside the gene matches. This chain's CDR3 is CASSVAGAGGNEQFF. In DNA, the CDR3 is TGTGCCAGCAGCGTAGCTGGAGCGGGGGGAAATGAGCAGTTCTTC.

This clonotype appeared many times. V and J are TRBV6-2 or TRBV6-3 and TRBJ2-7, with D possibly being TRBD1 (6 bases). Germline CDR1 MNHEY, CDR2 SVGEGT. The CDR3 runs to 14 residues. Trimming took 7 bases from V and 5 from J, leaving 18 bases between them. The CDR3 protein is CASNNPRGYHEQYF. In DNA form, the CDR3 reads TGTGCCAGCAACAATCCCAGGGGATACCACGAGCAGTACTTC.

This clonotype has a handful of counts. The gene calls are TRBV7-2 and TRBJ2-3, with TRBD2 matching 15 bases. V shed 0 bases, J shed 5 bases, and the junction held 6 bases outside the gene matches. Germline CDR1 is SGHTA and CDR2 is FQGNSA. CDR3 length equals 18 residues. CDR3 protein: CASSLAFGTSGRLDTQYF. CDR3 nucleotides: TGTGCCAGCAGCTTAGCCTTCGGGACTAGCGGGAGGTTAGATACGCAGTATTTT.

This clonotype was seen at least ten times. The J gene is TRBJ2-4, the V gene TRBV28; possible D gene TRBD1, 5 bases. V was cut by 2 bases and J by 5 bases, with 19 bases left in between. This CDR3 contains 17 residues. Per germline, CDR1 MDHEN and CDR2 SYDVKM. The DNA of the CDR3 is TGTGCCAGCAGTTTAAAGTCAGGGCCTCTCGAGCAAAACATTCAGTACTTC. It encodes CASSLKSGPLEQNIQYF.

This clonotype was found a few times. The chain joins TRBV20-1 to TRBJ2-3, with 7 bases identical to TRBD1. The CDR3 loop spans 15 amino acids. With 0 bases clipped from V and 3 bases from J, the junction kept 6 bases outside the gene matches. Germline assignment: CDR1 DFQATT and CDR2 SNEGSKA (reference sequence). The DNA for the CDR3 is TGCAGTGCTAGAGATCTCGGGACAGCGACAGATACGCAGTATTTT. Translation gives CSARDLGTATDTQYF.

In this sample, this clonotype turned up many times. This rearrangement joins TRBV3-1 to TRBJ1-2, with D uncertain. CDR1 and CDR2 from the germline V gene are LGHDT and YNNKEL (reference sequence). The CDR3 runs 14 residues. Trimming pared 1 base from V and 4 bases from J, leaving 10 bases between. CDR3 coding DNA: TGTGCCAGCAGCCAAGTGGTGGGTAGCTATGGCTACACCTTC. It yields the protein CASSQVVGSYGYTF.

This clonotype was counted at least ten times. This chain uses TRBV6-4 with TRBJ2-3; D remains ambiguous. CDR3 size: 14 residues. Germline CDR1 is MRHNA and CDR2 is SNTAGT. V lost 3 bases, J lost 2 bases, and 9 bases lay in between. This CDR3 reads CASSERGLTDTQYF. DNA for the CDR3: TGTGCCAGCAGTGAGCGAGGCCTCACAGATACGCAGTATTTT.

The chain uses TRBV13 and TRBJ2-7; TRBD1 matches at 7 bases. V shed 5 bases, J shed 3 bases, and the junction held 10 bases outside the gene matches. This CDR3 contains 15 residues. Germline assignment: CDR1 PRHDT and CDR2 FYEKMQ (reference sequence). CDR3: CASSPHPGQIYEQYF. CDR3 nucleotides: TGTGCCAGCAGCCCCCATCCGGGACAGATCTACGAGCAGTACTTC. The entire variable domain, with the rest obtained from reference TRBV13 and TRBJ2-7, is as follows: AAGVIQSPRHLIKEKRETATLKCYPIPRHDTVYWYQQGPGQDPQFLISFYEKMQSDKGSIPDRFSAQQFSDYHSELNMSSLELGDSALYFCASSPHPGQIYEQYFGPGTRLTVT.

This clonotype was counted at least ten times. In DNA form, the CDR3 reads TGCGCCAGCAGCTCAATACGGGTGGACTACAATGAGCAGTTCTTC. It specifies CASSSIRVDYNEQFF. This chain links TRBV10-2 with TRBJ2-1, with unresolved D. This CDR3 is built from 15 residues. Germline lookup yields CDR1 WSHSY and CDR2 SAAADI. V was shortened by 6 bases and J by 3 bases, with 15 bases between the two germline ends.

This clonotype turned up a few times. The chain recombines TRBV9 with TRBJ2-1, with D perhaps TRBD2 (6 bases). CDR3 size: 14 residues. Trimming took 4 bases from V and 6 from J, leaving 14 bases between them. Looked up from germline, CDR1 is SGDLS and CDR2 is YYNGEE. In DNA, the CDR3 is TGTGCCAGCAGCCCGCCGTGGAGGGCCAATGAGCAGTTCTTC. It codes for CASSPPWRANEQFF.

This chain joins TRBV20-1 and TRBJ2-3; no definite D call. Germline assignment: CDR1 DFQATT and CDR2 SNEGSKA (reference sequence). The CDR3 consists of 13 residues. With 6 bases removed from V and 2 bases from J, the gap between germline ends came to 12 bases. CDR3 sequence reads: CSAPAGPTDTQYF. The CDR3 nucleotides are TGCAGTGCCCCAGCAGGACCCACAGATACGCAGTATTTT.

The chain recombines TRBV7-8 with TRBJ2-5, with a weak D call TRBD2 (6 bases). Germline assignment: CDR1 SGHVS and CDR2 FQNEAQ. The ends were cut back, 5 bases at V and 5 bases at J, with 21 bases in the middle. This CDR3 is built from 16 residues. CDR3 bases: TGTGCCAGCAGCCAAAGCCTGGGGAGGACGAGGGAGACCCAGTACTTC. This translates into CASSQSLGRTRETQYF. The whole variable domain, remainder taken from reference TRBV7-8 and TRBJ2-5, is GAGVSQSPRYKVAKRGQDVALRCDPISGHVSLFWYQQALGQGPEFLTYFQNEAQLDKSGLPSDRFFAERPEGSVSTLKIQRTQQEDSAVYLCASSQSLGRTRETQYFGPGTRLLVL.

The chain couples TRBV20-1 to TRBJ2-7; the match to TRBD2 covers 8 bases. Germline CDR1 reads DFQATT; CDR2 reads SNEGSKA (reference sequence). V shed 0 bases and J 0 bases; nucleotides not matched to a gene: 4. The CDR3 is 15 amino acids. The chain's CDR3 is CSARDSGESSYEQYF. In DNA form, the CDR3 reads TGCAGTGCTAGAGATAGCGGGGAAAGCTCCTACGAGCAGTACTTC.

This clonotype was recorded at least ten times. The rearrangement uses TRBV4-1 and TRBJ2-1; D possibly corresponds to TRBD2 (5 bases). The CDR3 contains 15 residues. The germline V gene has CDR1 MGHRA and CDR2 YSYEKL. Trimming removed 2 bases from V and 4 bases from J, with 12 bases in between. DNA for the CDR3: TGCGCCAGCAGCCAAACATCCGGGGATTACAATGAGCAGTTCTTC. Amino acids: CASSQTSGDYNEQFF.

This clonotype was seen at least ten times. The rearrangement uses TRBV10-3 and TRBJ2-7; D may match TRBD1 or TRBD2 (5 bases each). Trimming cost V 0 bases and J 2 bases, with 11 bases left between them. This CDR3 has 15 amino acids. CDR1 is ENHRY and CDR2 is SYGVKD in the germline V gene. CDR3 sequence reads: CAISESGTVTYEQYF. In DNA, the CDR3 is TGTGCCATCAGTGAGTCGGGGACGGTTACCTACGAGCAGTACTTC.

This clonotype came up a few times. The chain joins TRBV16 to TRBJ2-3; D may be TRBD2 (5 bases). Germline lookup yields CDR1 KGHSY and CDR2 FQNENV. The CDR3 is 11 residues long. V was pared by 8 bases and J by 6 bases, with 9 bases between. The CDR3 DNA reads TGTGCCAGCGGACTCGGGGATACGCAGTATTTT. Protein sequence: CASGLGDTQYF.

This clonotype has just a few counts. The chain couples TRBV12-5 to TRBJ2-3, with no clear D. There are 12 residues in the CDR3. Germline lookup yields CDR1 LGHNT and CDR2 FRNRAP. V lost 1 base to trimming and J lost 4 bases, with 3 bases between them. The CDR3 spells CASGLAADTQYF. The CDR3 DNA reads TGTGCTAGTGGTTTGGCGGCAGATACGCAGTATTTT.

Many counts were recorded for this clonotype. The chain combines TRBV29-1 with TRBJ2-7; 7 bases line up with TRBD2. The CDR3 is 12 residues long. The V gene end was trimmed by 6 bases and the J gene end by 2 bases; junction bases not matched to a gene: 4. In germline, CDR1 is SQVTM, CDR2 ANQGSEA. The CDR3 here is CSVQAGAYEQYF. The CDR3 coding sequence is TGCAGCGTCCAGGCGGGAGCCTACGAGCAGTACTTC.

This clonotype occurred a few times. V gene TRBV6-5 combines with J gene TRBJ2-7; 9 positions agree with TRBD1. The germline V gene has CDR1 MNHEY and CDR2 SVGAGI. V shed 2 bases, J shed 4 bases, and the junction held 3 bases outside the gene matches. This CDR3 contains 14 residues. In DNA form, the CDR3 reads TGTGCCAGCAGTTACACCGACAGGGGGTACGAGCAGTACTTC. This translates into CASSYTDRGYEQYF.

The chain uses TRBV7-3 and TRBJ2-3; 8 bases map to TRBD2. J gave up 1 base and V 1 base, and 7 bases lay outside the gene matches. Germline V gene lookup returns CDR1 SGHTA and CDR2 FQGTGA. This CDR3 is 17 amino acids long. In nucleotides, the CDR3 is TGTGCCAGCAGCTTAATCGGGCGGGGGGTTGGCACAGATACGCAGTATTTT. This gives the protein CASSLIGRGVGTDTQYF.